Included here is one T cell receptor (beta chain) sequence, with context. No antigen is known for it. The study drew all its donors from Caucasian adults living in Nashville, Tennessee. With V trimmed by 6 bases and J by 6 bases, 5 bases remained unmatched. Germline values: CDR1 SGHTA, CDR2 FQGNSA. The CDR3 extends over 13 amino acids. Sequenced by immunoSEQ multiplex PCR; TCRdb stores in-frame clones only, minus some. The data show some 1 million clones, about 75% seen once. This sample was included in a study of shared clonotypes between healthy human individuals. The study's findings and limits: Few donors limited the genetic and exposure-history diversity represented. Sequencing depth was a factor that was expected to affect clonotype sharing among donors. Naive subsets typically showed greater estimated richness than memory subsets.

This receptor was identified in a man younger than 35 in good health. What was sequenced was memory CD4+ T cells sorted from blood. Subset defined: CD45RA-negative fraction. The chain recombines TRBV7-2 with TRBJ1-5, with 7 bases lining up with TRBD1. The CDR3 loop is CASSSGQVQPQHF. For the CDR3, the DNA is TGTGCCAGCAGTAGCGGACAGGTTCAGCCCCAGCATTTT.